This is a list of T cell receptor beta chains from one sample in a study of regulatory T cells in long-lasting Graves disease. Using its own MiXCR run on the multiplex PCR reads, TCRdb lists one record per CDR3 protein. The data contain approximately 400,000 distinct CDR3 sequences, about 25% of them singletons. The specimen comprised peripheral blood mononuclear cells (PBMCs), sampled when the disease was refractory, from a patient treated with antithyroid drugs. Receptor source: a female donor with Graves disease. Each CDR3 is given with its conserved first and last residue. Each record gives: J gene, V gene, D gene, clone size, CDR3 DNA, CDR3 protein. D genes are given only for firm matches. Size tells how often a clone was seen (once, few, many) or the class of an expanded clone, and some rows leave it out.

J: TRBJ2-1; V: TRBV19; D: TRBD1; size: few; DNA: TGTGCCAGTAGTATGGGACAGGCCAATGAGCAGTTCTTC; CDR3: CASSMGQANEQFF
J: TRBJ2-7; V: TRBV20-1; D: TRBD2; size: many; DNA: TGCAGTGCTTTGAGCCCCAGAGCGGGGGACTACGAGCAGTACTTC; CDR3: CSALSPRAGDYEQYF
J: TRBJ1-1; V: TRBV20-1; D: -; size: -; DNA: TGCAGTGCTAGAGTCATATCAGCTTTCTTT; CDR3: CSARVISAFF
J: TRBJ1-1; V: TRBV7-2; D: TRBD1; size: -; DNA: TGTGCCAGCAGCACTGACAGGGGGTGGAACACTGAAGCTTTCTTT; CDR3: CASSTDRGWNTEAFF
J: TRBJ1-1; V: TRBV19; D: -; size: -; DNA: TGTGCCAGTAGCGGGGTACTGAACACTGAAGCTTTCTTT; CDR3: CASSGVLNTEAFF
J: TRBJ1-3; V: TRBV15; D: -; size: -; DNA: TGTGCCACCAGCAGAGGGGATTCGGGAAACACCATATATTTT; CDR3: CATSRGDSGNTIYF
J: TRBJ2-7; V: TRBV5-1; D: TRBD1; size: few; DNA: TGCGCCAGCAGCCCCTGGACAGGGCTCTTCTACGAGCAGTACTTC; CDR3: CASSPWTGLFYEQYF
J: TRBJ2-7; V: TRBV6-1; D: -; size: many; DNA: TGTGCCAGCAGTGCAAGGGACCGATCCTACGAGCAGTACTTC; CDR3: CASSARDRSYEQYF
J: TRBJ2-5; V: TRBV7-9; D: -; size: few; DNA: TGTGCCAGCATCGGAGTAGCGGCAGAGACCCAGTACTTC; CDR3: CASIGVAAETQYF
J: TRBJ1-1; V: TRBV5-1; D: TRBD1; size: -; DNA: TGCGCCAGCAGCTTGGAAGGACAGGGGGGGACTGAAGCTTTCTTT; CDR3: CASSLEGQGGTEAFF
J: TRBJ2-1; V: TRBV5-1; D: -; size: few; DNA: TGCGCCAGCAGCTTGGGTAAAGCGGAAACCTTTTACAATGAGCAGTTCTTC; CDR3: CASSLGKAETFYNEQFF
J: TRBJ2-1; V: TRBV25-1; D: TRBD2; size: many; DNA: TGTGCCAGCAGTGATAGGACTAGCGGGAGGTCCAATGAGCAGTTCTTC; CDR3: CASSDRTSGRSNEQFF
J: TRBJ2-2; V: TRBV28; D: TRBD1; size: few; DNA: TGTGCCAGCAGCGTCGGACAGGGGGTTGGGGAGCTGTTTTTT; CDR3: CASSVGQGVGELFF
J: TRBJ2-7; V: TRBV7-9; D: TRBD2; size: -; DNA: TGTGCCAGCAGCCGAGGGGGCGGGAGGGCCGTCGAGCAGTACTTC; CDR3: CASSRGGGRAVEQYF
J: TRBJ1-5; V: TRBV20-1; D: TRBD1; size: -; DNA: TGCAGTGCTAGAGCTCCGGTTGCAGACAGGGATTACAATCAGCCCCAGCATTTT; CDR3: CSARAPVADRDYNQPQHF
J: TRBJ2-7; V: TRBV7-3; D: TRBD1; size: -; DNA: TGTGCCAGCAGCTTCTCAGGGGGCTCGGGCGAGCAGTACTTC; CDR3: CASSFSGGSGEQYF
J: TRBJ1-1; V: TRBV6-5; D: -; size: few; DNA: TGTGCCAGCAGTTACTCCGCAGGCCTTATGAACACTGAAGCTTTCTTT; CDR3: CASSYSAGLMNTEAFF
J: TRBJ2-5; V: TRBV2; D: TRBD2; size: many; DNA: TGTGCCAGCAGCGAGAGAGTGACTAGCGCAGAGACCCAGTACTTC; CDR3: CASSERVTSAETQYF
J: TRBJ2-5; V: TRBV19; D: -; size: -; DNA: TGTGCCAGTAGTATAGACCTGAGTGTCAAGACCCAGTACTTC; CDR3: CASSIDLSVKTQYF
J: TRBJ2-7; V: TRBV18; D: -; size: -; DNA: TGTGCCAGCTCACCCTGTAGGGTCAGCTCCTACGAGCAGTACTTC; CDR3: CASSPCRVSSYEQYF
J: TRBJ1-1; V: TRBV27; D: -; size: many; DNA: TGTGCCAGCAGATCAGGCGTAAGCACTGAAGCTTTCTTT; CDR3: CASRSGVSTEAFF
J: TRBJ1-5; V: TRBV28; D: -; size: few; DNA: TGTGCCAGCAGTCCCTCGGAGGTGGGTCAGCCCCAGCATTTT; CDR3: CASSPSEVGQPQHF
J: TRBJ2-2; V: TRBV7-3; D: -; size: -; DNA: TGTGCCAGCAGCGAACGGGACATCAATACCTCGGGCGGGGAGCTGTTTTTT; CDR3: CASSERDINTSGGELFF
J: TRBJ1-1; V: TRBV15; D: -; size: -; DNA: TGTGCCACCAGCATGGGCAACACTGAAGCTTTCTTT; CDR3: CATSMGNTEAFF
J: TRBJ2-2; V: TRBV20-1; D: -; size: -; DNA: TGCAGTGCTAGCTTGTTTCGCGAGGGGCGACAAGGCACCGGGGAGCTGTTTTTT; CDR3: CSASLFREGRQGTGELFF
J: TRBJ1-5; V: TRBV30; D: -; size: few; DNA: TGTGCCTGGAGTGTAAAGGGATTGGATCAGCCCCAGCATTTT; CDR3: CAWSVKGLDQPQHF
J: TRBJ2-7; V: TRBV5-5; D: TRBD1; size: few; DNA: TGTGCCAGCAGCTTGCAAACCGGGACAGCGACTTTAGAGCAGTACTTC; CDR3: CASSLQTGTATLEQYF
J: TRBJ1-2; V: TRBV6-1; D: -; size: many; DNA: TGTGCCAGCAGTGAAACCAACTCGGCTAACTATGGCTACACCTTC; CDR3: CASSETNSANYGYTF
J: TRBJ2-7; V: TRBV2; D: -; size: many; DNA: TGTGCCAGCAAATCGGGTGGGTACGAGCAGTACTTC; CDR3: CASKSGGYEQYF
J: TRBJ1-6; V: TRBV5-6; D: TRBD1; size: -; DNA: TGTGCCAGCAGCCGGACAGGGCGGAATTCACCCCTCCACTTT; CDR3: CASSRTGRNSPLHF
J: TRBJ1-2; V: TRBV28; D: -; size: many; DNA: TGTGCCAGCAGGGCGGGACGGCCCTACTATGGCTACACCTTC; CDR3: CASRAGRPYYGYTF
J: TRBJ1-2; V: TRBV6-5; D: -; size: many; DNA: TGTGCCAGCAGTTACTCAGGGCTTAAAGAGGCTGGCTACACCTTC; CDR3: CASSYSGLKEAGYTF
J: TRBJ2-7; V: TRBV2; D: TRBD2; size: -; DNA: TGTGCCAGCAGTGAGGAGCGGGAGAGCGGAATGAGGTACTTC; CDR3: CASSEERESGMRYF
J: TRBJ1-5; V: TRBV6-1; D: TRBD1; size: -; DNA: TGTGCCAGCAGCACCGGGACAGAGTCTCAGCCCCAGCATTTT; CDR3: CASSTGTESQPQHF
J: TRBJ2-7; V: TRBV5-1; D: TRBD1; size: few; DNA: TGCGCCAGCAGCCTGGGCGGTGGGGACAGGGCTGGCGGGCAGTACTTC; CDR3: CASSLGGGDRAGGQYF
J: TRBJ2-5; V: TRBV28; D: -; size: many; DNA: TGTGCCAGCAGTTTTGGCTGGACAGCAGAAGAGACCCAGTACTTC; CDR3: CASSFGWTAEETQYF
J: TRBJ2-1; V: TRBV6-1; D: -; size: -; DNA: TGTGCCAGCAACCGGGGGCCGCCGTACAATGAGCAGTTCTTC; CDR3: CASNRGPPYNEQFF
J: TRBJ2-7; V: TRBV29-1; D: -; size: -; DNA: TGCAGCGGAGGAGACACCGTCTACGAGCAGTACTTC; CDR3: CSGGDTVYEQYF
J: TRBJ1-1; V: TRBV29-1; D: -; size: -; DNA: TGCAGCGTTGATGTGGGGGGTAACACTGAAGCTTTCTTT; CDR3: CSVDVGGNTEAFF
J: TRBJ1-1; V: TRBV29-1; D: -; size: few; DNA: TGCAGCGTAGCTAGGGACGCAGGAGTTGACACTGAAGCTTTCTTT; CDR3: CSVARDAGVDTEAFF
J: TRBJ1-2; V: TRBV7-9; D: TRBD1; size: -; DNA: TGTGCCAGCACCATACAGGGGGCAAACTATGGCTACACCTTC; CDR3: CASTIQGANYGYTF
J: TRBJ1-1; V: TRBV6-1; D: -; size: many; DNA: TGTGCCAGCAGGCGGTTTCATGGTATCGGCACTGAAGCTTTCTTT; CDR3: CASRRFHGIGTEAFF
J: TRBJ2-7; V: TRBV7-8; D: TRBD1; size: few; DNA: TGTGCCAGCAGCTCAAGACAGGGGGACTACTACGAGCAGTACTTC; CDR3: CASSSRQGDYYEQYF
J: TRBJ2-7; V: TRBV30; D: TRBD1; size: -; DNA: TGTGCCTGGAAAAATGTGCGGGACAGGGCTGGCGAGCAGTACTTC; CDR3: CAWKNVRDRAGEQYF
J: TRBJ2-2; V: TRBV5-1; D: -; size: few; DNA: TGCGCCAGCAGCTTGTTCTTAGCCGGAACCGCCACCGGGGAGCTGTTTTTT; CDR3: CASSLFLAGTATGELFF
J: TRBJ2-7; V: TRBV28; D: TRBD1; size: many; DNA: TGTGCCAGCAGCTGGGGACAGGGGACGTCCTACGAGCAGTACTTC; CDR3: CASSWGQGTSYEQYF
J: TRBJ1-2; V: TRBV3-1; D: -; size: -; DNA: TGTGCCAGCAGCCGAGACAAGGTCACCTATGGCTACACCTTC; CDR3: CASSRDKVTYGYTF
J: TRBJ1-1; V: TRBV24-1; D: -; size: -; DNA: TGTGCCACCAGAAGCCACCTGAACACTGAAGCTTTCTTT; CDR3: CATRSHLNTEAFF
J: TRBJ2-7; V: TRBV20-1; D: -; size: many; DNA: TGCAGTGCTAGAGATAGGGTCAGGATGAGCTCCTACGAGCAGTACTTC; CDR3: CSARDRVRMSSYEQYF
J: TRBJ2-7; V: TRBV12-5; D: -; size: many; DNA: TGTGCTAGTGGTTTGTCAGGGATCCACGAGCAGTACTTC; CDR3: CASGLSGIHEQYF
J: TRBJ1-2; V: TRBV15; D: -; size: few; DNA: TGTGCCACCAGCAGAGAAGGAGCGGGCAGCTATGGCTACACCTTC; CDR3: CATSREGAGSYGYTF
J: TRBJ1-5; V: TRBV6-4; D: TRBD1; size: few; DNA: TGTGCCAGCAGACAGGGGTTTGGTAGCAATCAGCCCCAGCATTTT; CDR3: CASRQGFGSNQPQHF
J: TRBJ1-4; V: TRBV29-1; D: -; size: -; DNA: TGCAGCGTTCGGCAGGGAGGGAGTGAAAAACTGTTTTTT; CDR3: CSVRQGGSEKLFF
J: TRBJ2-1; V: TRBV7-2; D: TRBD2; size: -; DNA: TGTGCCAGCAGCCCTCGGACTAGCGGGAGGGGTTACAATGAGCAGTTCTTC; CDR3: CASSPRTSGRGYNEQFF
J: TRBJ2-7; V: TRBV7-2; D: TRBD1; size: -; DNA: TGTGTCAGCAGCCCTGCCGGGACAGGGCCCTACGAGCAGTACTTC; CDR3: CVSSPAGTGPYEQYF